This is a list of T cell receptor beta chains from one sample in a study of CD8+ T cells in alopecia areata. Generated by immunoSEQ multiplex PCR, the TCRdb table keeps only in-frame clones and is missing some. The sample consists of 150,000 or so clones, about 66% of them appearing once. The sequenced sample was CD8+ T cells sorted from blood, obtained at week 0. Receptor source: a human donor with alopecia areata. The CDR3 runs from the conserved cysteine through the conserved F or W. A D gene is named only where the DNA matches it firmly. The size field is filled for only some rows; it gives once, few, many or a size class.

clone_size	d_call	j_call	v_call	cdr3_nt	cdr3_aa
-	TRBD2	TRBJ2-5	TRBV6-6	TGTGCCAGCACCCCGACTAGCGGGGGCCAAGAGACCCAGTACTTC	CASTPTSGGQETQYF
-	-	TRBJ2-3	TRBV10-3	TGTGCCATCAGTGAGTCGCCTAGCTACGGACTGACGGTAGATACGCAGTATTTT	CAISESPSYGLTVDTQYF
-	TRBD1	TRBJ2-7	TRBV30	TGTGCCTGGAGTGTAGAGGTGGGACAGGGGGCCTACGAGCAGTACTTC	CAWSVEVGQGAYEQYF
-	-	TRBJ1-3	TRBV5-1	TGCGCCAGCAGCTTGGATGCAAACACCATATATTTT	CASSLDANTIYF
-	-	TRBJ2-2	TRBV13	TGTGCCAGCAGCTTAGAGAACACCGGGGAGCTGTTTTTT	CASSLENTGELFF
-	TRBD2	TRBJ2-2	TRBV18	TGTGCCAGCTCACTACGGAGCGGGGGGAACACCGGGGAGCTGTTTTTT	CASSLRSGGNTGELFF
-	-	TRBJ1-3	TRBV5-1	TGCGCCAGCAGCGGAGGGGGGTCTGGAAACACCATATATTTT	CASSGGGSGNTIYF
-	TRBD2	TRBJ2-2	TRBV29-1	TGCAGCGTTGACGTAGCGGGGCTGATTAGCGGGGAGCTGTTTTTT	CSVDVAGLISGELFF
-	TRBD1	TRBJ1-5	TRBV30	TGTGCCTGGAGTCCAGGGGGCATCAATCAGCCCCAGCATTTT	CAWSPGGINQPQHF
few	-	TRBJ1-2	TRBV7-9	TGTGCCAGCAGCTCGCCGGATAAATCGACCTATGGCTACACCTTC	CASSSPDKSTYGYTF
-	-	TRBJ2-7	TRBV29-1	TGCAGCGTTGTGGACGGCAGCTCCTACGAGCAGTACTTC	CSVVDGSSYEQYF
-	-	TRBJ1-2	TRBV15	TGTGCCACCAGCAGAGATCTGGTAAAGGGATCCAACTATGGCTACACCTTC	CATSRDLVKGSNYGYTF
-	-	TRBJ1-2	TRBV29-1	TGCAGCGTTGGGAAACAGGGCCCTTACACCTTC	CSVGKQGPYTF
-	-	TRBJ2-7	TRBV29-1	TGCAGCGTTGAAGAGGCCACAACCTACGAGCAGTACTTC	CSVEEATTYEQYF
-	-	TRBJ2-1	TRBV29-1	TGCAGCGTTGAAGGGCAAACCACCTACAATGAGCAGTTCTTC	CSVEGQTTYNEQFF
-	-	TRBJ1-1	TRBV6-5	TGTGCCAGCAGCCAATACCGGGACACTGAAGCTTTCTTT	CASSQYRDTEAFF
-	-	TRBJ2-3	TRBV5-6	TGTGCCAGCAGCTTGGGCAGCACAGATACGCAGTATTTT	CASSLGSTDTQYF
-	-	TRBJ2-1	TRBV6-5	TGTGCCAGCAGTTACGCGGCTAGCGAATACAATGAGCAGTTCTTC	CASSYAASEYNEQFF
-	-	TRBJ1-2	TRBV29-1	TGCAGCGTAGGATCGACCAATACAAACTATGGCTACACCTTC	CSVGSTNTNYGYTF
-	-	TRBJ1-5	TRBV19	TGTGCCACCGCCGGAGGGTATAGCAATCAGCCCCAGCATTTT	CATAGGYSNQPQHF
-	-	TRBJ2-5	TRBV7-7	TGTGCCAGCAGCTCAACGAGGGGAACCCAAGAGACCCAGTACTTC	CASSSTRGTQETQYF
-	-	TRBJ2-7	TRBV29-1	TGCAGCGTTGAAGACAGCAGCTACGAGCAGTACTTC	CSVEDSSYEQYF